One and the same sample provided the 13 T cell receptor beta chains below, sequenced in a study of T cell responses to AZD1222 COVID-19 vaccine. Clones were read by immunoSEQ multiplex PCR, and TCRdb kept only the in-frame ones, dropping some. The data contain about 120,000 clones, about 87% of them singletons. The source was peripheral blood, collected 28 days after the second AZD1222 dose. All receptors come from an adult who received the AZD1222 COVID-19 vaccine.

DNA of the CDR3: TGTGCCAGCAGCCAAATGGGGGCAGCTAATCAGCCCCAGCATTTT. This sequence encodes CASSQMGAANQPQHF. This chain links TRBV5-5 with TRBJ1-5; D is perhaps TRBD1 (6 bases). Germline CDR1 SGHKS, CDR2 YYEKEE (reference sequence). V was trimmed by 4 bases and J by 4 bases, leaving 15 bases between them. The CDR3 totals 15 residues.

The chain has TRBV2 and TRBJ2-1, with TRBD1 matching 11 bases. CDR1 is SNHLY and CDR2 is FYNNEI in the germline V gene. Germline trimming cut 6 bases from V and 4 bases from J; bases unmatched to any gene: 5. There are 15 residues in the CDR3. The CDR3 coding sequence is TGTGCCAGCAGAGCCGGGACAGGGGGTTACAATGAGCAGTTCTTC. Its protein product is CASRAGTGGYNEQFF. Filled out from reference TRBV2 and TRBJ2-1, the complete variable domain reads EPEVTQTPSHQVTQMGQEVILRCVPISNHLYFYWYRQILGQKVEFLVSFYNNEISEKSEIFDDQFSVERPDGSNFTLKIRSTKLEDSAMYFCASRAGTGGYNEQFFGPGTRLTVL.

The V call is TRBV27, the J call TRBJ2-7; D perhaps matches TRBD1 (5 bases). The CDR3 spans 12 residues. CDR1 is MNHEY, CDR2 SMNVEV, per germline (reference sequence). V was trimmed by 8 bases and J by 6 bases, leaving 14 bases between them. The CDR3 nucleotides are TGTGCCAGCGGGGCAGGGTATAGCGAGCAGTACTTC. It translates to CASGAGYSEQYF.

This chain uses TRBV27 with TRBJ2-7; 11 nucleotides match TRBD2. This CDR3 has 15 residues. Germline V gives CDR1 MNHEY, CDR2 SMNVEV (reference sequence). V gave up 1 base and J gave up 4 bases; unmatched junction bases: 3. This CDR3 reads CASSLYLAGGYEQYF. The CDR3 DNA reads as TGTGCCAGCAGTTTATATCTAGCGGGAGGATACGAGCAGTACTTC.

This chain connects TRBV7-9 to TRBJ1-6; D possibly corresponds to TRBD1 (6 bases). V lost 11 bases to trimming and J lost 5 bases, with 19 bases between them. This CDR3 contains 15 residues. The germline gives CDR1 SEHNR, CDR2 FQNEAQ (reference sequence). The CDR3 here is CASSYGQIDNSPLHF. CDR3 bases: TGTGCCTCGTCATACGGACAGATAGATAATTCACCCCTCCACTTT.

The V gene is TRBV4-1, the J gene TRBJ1-2; D remains ambiguous. Germline assignment: CDR1 MGHRA and CDR2 YSYEKL. Trimming left V 1 base short and J 1 base short, with 13 bases between. CDR3 length: 16 residues. The CDR3 DNA follows: TGCGCCAGCAGCCAAGCCGCACAGCCCAATAACTATGGCTACACCTTC. This gives the protein CASSQAAQPNNYGYTF.

V gene TRBV2 combines with J gene TRBJ2-1, with D possibly TRBD1 on 6 matching bases. Trimming stripped 7 bases from V and 8 bases from J, with 18 bases between. CDR1 is SNHLY, CDR2 FYNNEI, per germline. The CDR3 is 14 residues long. CDR3: CASISGTSVHEQFF. The CDR3 nucleotides are TGTGCCAGCATTTCCGGGACATCTGTCCATGAGCAGTTCTTC. The entire variable domain, with the rest obtained from reference TRBV2 and TRBJ2-1, is as follows: EPEVTQTPSHQVTQMGQEVILRCVPISNHLYFYWYRQILGQKVEFLVSFYNNEISEKSEIFDDQFSVERPDGSNFTLKIRSTKLEDSAMYFCASISGTSVHEQFFGPGTRLTVL.

The chain carries TRBV4-2 and TRBJ1-1; D remains unclear. Germline V lookup: CDR1 LGHNA, CDR2 YNFKEQ. Trimming took 1 base from V and 0 from J, leaving 6 bases between them. The CDR3 length is 14 residues. CDR3 protein: CASSQVGMNTEAFF. The CDR3 region has the DNA TGTGCCAGCAGCCAAGTAGGGATGAACACTGAAGCTTTCTTT.

The chain carries TRBV6-5 and TRBJ1-1; D ambiguous. Per the germline V gene, CDR1 is MNHEY and CDR2 is SVGAGI. This CDR3 comprises 13 residues. V was trimmed by 9 bases and J by 1 base, leaving 12 bases between them. The DNA for the CDR3 is TGTGCCAGTAAACTGGAAGCGAACACTGAAGCTTTCTTT. Translating it yields CASKLEANTEAFF.

The chain links TRBV27 to TRBJ1-4; D possibly corresponds to TRBD1 (6 bases). Trimming removed 7 bases at V and 1 base at J, with 19 bases between. Germline CDR1 MNHEY, CDR2 SMNVEV (reference sequence). The CDR3 runs to 17 residues. The CDR3 is CASIETQGLLTNEKLFF. Here the CDR3 DNA reads TGTGCCAGCATCGAAACGCAGGGGCTACTAACTAATGAAAAACTGTTTTTT.

This rearrangement joins TRBV5-4 to TRBJ2-6; D perhaps matches TRBD2 (5 bases). With 1 base removed from V and 1 base from J, the gap between germline ends came to 6 bases. The CDR3 is made up of 15 amino acids. Germline V gives CDR1 SGHNT, CDR2 YYREEE (reference sequence). The DNA of the CDR3 is TGTGCCAGCAGCTTGCGGGGATCTGGGGCCAACGTCCTGACTTTC. Translated, it gives CASSLRGSGANVLTF. Full variable domain (outside the CDR3, taken from reference TRBV5-4 and TRBJ2-6): ETGVTQSPTHLIKTRGQQVTLRCSSQSGHNTVSWYQQALGQGPQFIFQYYREEENGRGNFPPRFSGLQFPNYSSELNVNALELDDSALYLCASSLRGSGANVLTFGAGSRLTVL.

The chain links TRBV4-2 to TRBJ1-4; D gene ambiguous. Germline lookup yields CDR1 LGHNA and CDR2 YNFKEQ. This CDR3 spans 15 amino acids. V shed 3 bases and J shed 0 bases, with 8 bases lying between them. CDR3 sequence: CASSQNTATNEKLFF. For the CDR3, the DNA is TGTGCCAGCAGCCAGAACACAGCAACTAATGAAAAACTGTTTTTT.

The V gene is TRBV3-1 (or the pseudogene TRBV3-2), the J gene TRBJ1-1; 9 bases are shared with TRBD1. Looked up from germline, CDR1 is LGHDT and CDR2 is YNNKEL (reference sequence). The CDR3 consists of 15 residues. Trimming took 2 bases from V and 4 from J; bases not matched to a gene: 5. CDR3 in DNA: TGTGCCAGCAGCCAACGGACAGGGGTGGGCACTGAAGCTTTCTTT. It codes for CASSQRTGVGTEAFF.